The 7 T cell receptor beta chains given below trace back to one sample, sequenced in a study of siplizumab effects on memory and regulatory T cells. These receptors are not linked to any known antigen. For around 6 days at 37°C, the mixed lymphocyte reaction cells were kept in coculture. The assay was immunoSEQ multiplex PCR, and TCRdb's table has in-frame clones only and misses some. In the table there are approximately 13,000 clones, less than 40% of which are singletons. The material sequenced was CFSE-low (dividing) CD8+ T cells sorted from an allogeneic mixed lymphocyte reaction. Every receptor here comes from a human donor in good health; the cells came from an allogeneic mixed lymphocyte reaction.

The chain has TRBV13 and TRBJ2-1, with 8 nucleotides matching TRBD2. Germline V gives CDR1 PRHDT, CDR2 FYEKMQ (reference sequence). CDR3 length equals 16 residues. The J segment lost 4 bases and the V segment lost 5 bases, leaving 10 bases of the junction unmatched. The CDR3 loop is CASSLRGSGIYNEQFF. The CDR3 nucleotides are TGTGCCAGCAGCCTCCGTGGTAGCGGGATATACAATGAGCAGTTCTTC.

As DNA, the CDR3 is TGTGCCAGCAGCTTAGATGGGCCGACTAATGAGCAGTTCTTC. Its translation: CASSLDGPTNEQFF. This chain links TRBV7-9 with TRBJ2-1; D unclear. The ends were cut back, 1 base at V and 7 bases at J, with 11 bases in the middle. Germline CDR1 and CDR2: SEHNR and FQNEAQ (reference sequence). This CDR3 comprises 14 residues.

The sample holds a few counts of this clone. The genes are TRBV11-3 and TRBJ2-1; 9 bases are shared with TRBD2. The CDR3 has 17 amino acids. CDR1 and CDR2 (germline): SGHNT, YENEEA. Trimming removed 0 bases from V and 0 bases from J; junction bases left unmatched: 3. The CDR3 nucleotides are TGTGCCAGCAGCTTAGATAATAGCGGGAGCTCCTACAATGAGCAGTTCTTC. Amino acid sequence: CASSLDNSGSSYNEQFF. Looking up the rest from reference TRBV11-3 and TRBJ2-1 gives the full variable domain: EAGVVQSPRYKIIEKKQPVAFWCNPISGHNTLYWYLQNLGQGPELLIRYENEEAVDDSQLPKDRFSAERLKGVDSTLKIQPAELGDSAVYLCASSLDNSGSSYNEQFFGPGTRLTVL.

Here the CDR3 reads CASSLAEQIKDNEKLFF. The DNA of the CDR3 is TGTGCCAGCAGCTTAGCGGAGCAGATTAAGGATAATGAAAAACTGTTTTTT. The chain carries TRBV7-9 and TRBJ1-4; D unresolved. The CDR3 is 17 amino acids. Germline V lookup: CDR1 SEHNR, CDR2 FQNEAQ (reference sequence). Trimming removed 0 bases from V and 4 bases from J, with 15 bases in between.

The rearrangement uses TRBV5-1 and TRBJ1-2; unclear D gene. The CDR3 spans 13 residues. With 5 bases removed from V and 6 bases from J, the gap between germline ends came to 14 bases. Germline CDR1 is SGHRS and CDR2 is YFSETQ. The CDR3 reads CASRFSDSDGYTF. For the CDR3, the DNA is TGCGCCAGCAGATTCTCGGATTCCGATGGCTACACCTTC.

In this sample, this clone turned up a few times. The CDR3 region is CASSQVSGSYQPQHF. The CDR3 coding sequence is TGCGCCAGCAGCCAAGTGAGCGGCAGCTATCAGCCCCAGCATTTT. V is TRBV4-1 and J is TRBJ1-5; D is unresolved. The CDR3 has 15 residues. V was cut by 1 base and J by 5 bases, with 12 bases left in between. Per germline, CDR1 MGHRA and CDR2 YSYEKL.

V gene TRBV7-9 combines with J gene TRBJ2-7, with TRBD2 matching 8 bases. Germline trimming cut 3 bases from V and 2 bases from J; bases unmatched to any gene: 6. The germline gives CDR1 SEHNR, CDR2 FQNEAQ (reference sequence). The CDR3 runs 15 residues. CDR3 sequence: CASSLMAGGPYEQYF. Written as DNA, the CDR3 is TGTGCCAGCAGCTTGATGGCGGGAGGACCCTACGAGCAGTACTTC.